A single sample gave rise to the 26 T cell receptor beta chains below, sequenced in a study of CD8 T cells in Susac syndrome. Random-hexamer reverse transcription was applied to roughly 0.45 to 1 ug RNA. Via MiXCR, TCRdb re-called the immunoSEQ multiplex PCR reads, giving one row per CDR3 protein. This table holds some 140,000 distinct CDR3 sequences, around 80% found once. The sequenced sample was CD8+ T cells from PBMCs. Receptor source: a human donor with multiple sclerosis.

This clonotype was seen only once. This chain joins TRBV6-5 and TRBJ2-3, with D unresolved. From germline, CDR1 is MNHEY and CDR2 SVGAGI. CDR3 length: 13 residues. The CDR3 DNA is TGTCAGGCATCAGGACCGAACACAGATACGCAGTATTTT. Encoded protein: CQASGPNTDTQYF.

This chain links TRBV5-1 with TRBJ2-1; D is perhaps TRBD1 (6 bases). Trimming pared 0 bases from V and 6 bases from J, leaving 19 bases between. Looked up from germline, CDR1 is SGHRS and CDR2 is YFSETQ. CDR3 length equals 17 residues. This CDR3 reads CASSLGGQYPPGNEQFF. In nucleotides, the CDR3 is TGCGCCAGCAGCTTGGGCGGACAGTACCCCCCGGGCAATGAGCAGTTCTTC.

This clonotype has a handful of counts. CDR3 in DNA: TGTGCCAGCAGTTACACTCCGGGACAGGGTACCTATGGCTACACCTTC. Translated: CASSYTPGQGTYGYTF. V and J are TRBV6-5 and TRBJ1-2; 9 bases fit TRBD1. The V segment lost 2 bases and the J segment 4 bases; nucleotides outside the gene matches: 8. The CDR3 has 16 amino acids. CDR1 is MNHEY, CDR2 SVGAGI, per germline.

The chain joins TRBV5-1 to TRBJ1-1; 10 positions agree with TRBD1. J was trimmed by 4 bases and V by 4 bases; bases with no gene match: 10. Germline CDR1 reads SGHRS; CDR2 reads YFSETQ. This CDR3 is 16 amino acids long. In DNA form, the CDR3 reads TGCGCCAGCAGCAAGAGGACAGGGGGTTATGTCACTGAAGCTTTCTTT. Translation gives CASSKRTGGYVTEAFF. Based on the CDR3 plus reference TRBV5-1 and TRBJ1-1, the full variable domain is KAGVTQTPRYLIKTRGQQVTLSCSPISGHRSVSWYQQTPGQGLQFLFEYFSETQRNKGNFPGRFSGRQFSNSRSEMNVSTLELGDSALYLCASSKRTGGYVTEAFFGQGTRLTVV.

This chain connects TRBV14 to TRBJ2-1; 7 positions agree with TRBD2. CDR3 length equals 16 residues. J gave up 0 bases and V 0 bases, and 2 bases lay outside the gene matches. The germline V gene has CDR1 SGHDN and CDR2 FVKESK. DNA for the CDR3: TGTGCCAGCAGCCAAGAGGGAGGGAGCTCCTACAATGAGCAGTTCTTC. Protein sequence: CASSQEGGSSYNEQFF.

The chain has TRBV19 and TRBJ1-1; D may be TRBD1 (6 bases). Germline CDR1 is LNHDA and CDR2 is SQIVND (reference sequence). V was shortened by 1 base and J by 1 base, with 10 bases between the two germline ends. The CDR3 is made up of 15 amino acids. CDR3 DNA sequence: TGTGCCAGTAGTATAGCAGGGACAACGAACACTGAAGCTTTCTTT. Translating gives CASSIAGTTNTEAFF.

The V call is TRBV28, the J call TRBJ1-5, with D uncertain. The CDR3 runs to 11 residues. The V gene lost 2 bases and the J gene lost 5 bases, with 1 base spanning the gap. Germline CDR1 reads MDHEN; CDR2 reads SYDVKM. In DNA form, the CDR3 reads TGTGCCAGCAGTTTAGATCAGCCCCAGCATTTT. Protein sequence: CASSLDQPQHF.

The chain joins TRBV7-9 to TRBJ2-7; the match to TRBD1 covers 12 bases. CDR1 SEHNR and CDR2 FQNEAQ come from the germline V gene (reference sequence). The V gene end was trimmed by 2 bases and the J gene end by 5 bases; junction bases not matched to a gene: 4. The CDR3 has 15 amino acids. CDR3 in DNA: TGTGCCAGCAGCTTAAAGGGACAGGGGGCCGACGAGCAGTACTTC. Amino acids: CASSLKGQGADEQYF.

This clonotype was recorded only once. The gene calls are TRBV19 and TRBJ2-4, with D perhaps TRBD2 (6 bases). This CDR3 has 14 amino acids. V was pared by 3 bases and J by 9 bases, with 15 bases between. Germline V gene sequence: CDR1 LNHDA, CDR2 SQIVND (reference sequence). The CDR3 spells CASSIGTLGPIQYF. The CDR3 nucleotides are TGTGCCAGTAGTATCGGGACTCTTGGCCCCATTCAGTACTTC.

This clonotype was counted a single time. The chain joins TRBV11-3 to TRBJ2-3, with 7 bases identical to TRBD1. Germline V gene data show CDR1 as SGHNT and CDR2 as YENEEA. J gave up 2 bases and V 7 bases, and 6 bases lay outside the gene matches. The CDR3 totals 14 residues. The CDR3 protein is CASKGQGVTDTQYF. CDR3 nucleotide sequence: TGTGCCAGCAAAGGGCAGGGGGTCACAGATACGCAGTATTTT.

The J gene is TRBJ2-3, the V gene TRBV27; no reliable D call. Germline assignment: CDR1 MNHEY and CDR2 SMNVEV (reference sequence). V gave up 3 bases and J gave up 2 bases, with 9 bases separating them. The CDR3 spans 14 residues. CDR3 nucleotide sequence: TGTGCCAGCAGTTTTTTTGGGAACACAGATACGCAGTATTTT. This gives the protein CASSFFGNTDTQYF.

In regard to this clonotype: Here the CDR3 omits its conserved ending phenylalanine or tryptophan, so a read error is the likely source. This sequence joins TRBV23-1 and TRBJ2-7; TRBD1 is a possible D gene (5 bases). TRBV23-1 is sorted into the ORF group, with uncertain function. The CDR3 spans 14 residues. V gave up 3 bases and J gave up 6 bases, with 15 bases separating them. The CDR3 spells CASSHNGHRSEQYS. In DNA, the CDR3 is TGCGCCAGCAGTCATAACGGACACCGCAGCGAGCAGTACTCC.

The chain links TRBV5-6 to TRBJ2-2; a possible D gene is TRBD1 (6 bases). This CDR3 is built from 16 residues. Germline V lookup: CDR1 SGHDT, CDR2 YYEEEE. V lost 3 bases, J lost 8 bases, and 20 bases lay in between. CDR3 loop: CASSSSTGPTGGELFF. The CDR3 DNA sequence: TGTGCCAGCAGCTCCTCGACAGGCCCCACGGGTGGGGAGCTGTTTTTT.

The chain recombines TRBV4-3 with TRBJ2-1; D remains unclear. V shed 0 bases and J shed 0 bases, with 9 bases lying between them. The CDR3 length is 16 residues. Germline V CDR1 and CDR2: LGHNA, YSLEER. CDR3 sequence reads: CASSQESRSSYNEQFF. In DNA, the CDR3 is TGCGCCAGCAGCCAAGAGTCTAGGAGCTCCTACAATGAGCAGTTCTTC.

The rearrangement uses TRBV12-3 or TRBV12-4 and TRBJ1-2; D is uncertain. V gave up 4 bases and J gave up 4 bases, with 10 bases separating them. CDR3 size: 13 residues. CDR3: CASSSGPGYGYTF. CDR3 DNA sequence: TGTGCCAGCAGTTCCGGCCCTGGCTATGGCTACACCTTC.

The V call is TRBV24-1, the J call TRBJ2-1; D unresolved. Germline V gene sequence: CDR1 KGHDR, CDR2 SFDVKD. The CDR3 has 12 amino acids. V lost 6 bases and J lost 8, with 10 bases in between. The CDR3 loop is CATSINDHEQFF. The CDR3 coding sequence is TGTGCCACCAGTATTAATGACCATGAGCAGTTCTTC.

The chain recombines TRBV4-1 with TRBJ2-1; the match to TRBD2 covers 11 bases. Trimming at V came to 3 bases and at J to 9 bases, leaving 1 base not matched to a gene. CDR1 MGHRA and CDR2 YSYEKL come from the germline V gene. The CDR3 extends over 13 amino acids. For the CDR3, the DNA is TGCGCCAGCAGCCAGACTAGCGGGGTTGAGCAGTTCTTC. Translating it yields CASSQTSGVEQFF.

The CDR3 sequence: CASSDTAGDNEKLFF. In DNA form, the CDR3 reads TGTGCCAGCAGTGACACGGCAGGGGATAATGAAAAACTGTTTTTT. The chain has TRBV25-1 and TRBJ1-4; tentative D call: TRBD1 (6 bases). CDR3 size: 15 residues. Looked up from germline, CDR1 is MGHDK and CDR2 is SYGVNS. V was cut by 3 bases and J by 4 bases, with 12 bases left in between.

This chain joins TRBV10-3 and TRBJ2-1, with unresolved D. CDR3 length equals 15 residues. V was cut by 3 bases and J by 0 bases, with 9 bases left in between. CDR1 and CDR2 from the germline V gene are ENHRY and SYGVKD. The CDR3 sequence is CAISDWEYSYNEQFF. In DNA form, the CDR3 reads TGTGCCATCAGTGACTGGGAATACTCCTACAATGAGCAGTTCTTC.

The rearrangement uses TRBV20-1 and TRBJ1-5; TRBD1 matches 11 bases. Germline CDR1 and CDR2: DFQATT and SNEGSKA (reference sequence). This CDR3 spans 19 amino acids. Trimming removed 5 bases from V and 2 bases from J; junction bases left unmatched: 17. The CDR3 DNA reads TGCAGTGCTTACCCAGACCCGGGACAGGGGGAGGGGGGCAATCAGCCCCAGCATTTT. It specifies CSAYPDPGQGEGGNQPQHF.

The chain couples TRBV7-8 to TRBJ2-2; either TRBD1 or TRBD2 may supply D (5 bases each). This CDR3 is built from 14 residues. V was trimmed by 1 base and J by 9 bases, leaving 12 bases between them. Germline V gene data show CDR1 as SGHVS and CDR2 as FQNEAQ. CDR3 sequence reads: CASSLGVRGRELFF. Here the CDR3 DNA reads TGTGCCAGCAGCTTAGGGGTCCGGGGCCGGGAGCTGTTTTTT. The complete variable domain, with remaining parts taken from reference TRBV7-8 and TRBJ2-2, reads GAGVSQSPRYKVAKRGQDVALRCDPISGHVSLFWYQQALGQGPEFLTYFQNEAQLDKSGLPSDRFFAERPEGSVSTLKIQRTQQEDSAVYLCASSLGVRGRELFFGEGSRLTVL.

The rearrangement joins TRBV6-2 or TRBV6-3 to TRBJ2-1; 9 bases match TRBD2. The CDR3 extends over 17 amino acids. Germline V CDR1 and CDR2: MNHEY, SVGEGT. The J segment lost 4 bases and the V segment lost 7 bases, leaving 14 bases of the junction unmatched. DNA of the CDR3: TGTGCCAGCACCCGGACGGCTAGCGGGGATATTTACAATGAGCAGTTCTTC. This encodes CASTRTASGDIYNEQFF.

V usage is TRBV9 and J usage is TRBJ1-1, with D maybe TRBD1 (5 bases). This CDR3 contains 14 residues. Trimming left V 0 bases short and J 1 base short, with 7 bases between. CDR1 and CDR2 from the germline V gene are SGDLS and YYNGEE. CDR3 bases: TGTGCCAGCAGCGTAGGACAGCCGAACACTGAAGCTTTCTTT. Residues: CASSVGQPNTEAFF.

The chain joins TRBV30 to TRBJ1-3; D remains ambiguous. Trimming took off 7 bases at V and 7 bases at J, with 20 bases between the two ends. The germline CDR1 and CDR2 sequences are GTSNPN and SVGIG (reference sequence). The CDR3 has 14 residues. CDR3 protein: CASNLAGVGNTIYF. The DNA for the CDR3 is TGTGCCTCCAACCTCGCAGGAGTAGGGAACACCATATATTTT. Full variable domain (missing parts from reference TRBV30 and TRBJ1-3): SQTIHQWPATLVQPVGSPLSLECTVEGTSNPNLYWYRQAAGRGLQLLFYSVGIGQISSEVPQNLSASRPQDRQFILSSKKLLLSDSGFYLCASNLAGVGNTIYFGEGSWLTVV.

The chain combines TRBV2 with TRBJ2-3; D gene uncertain. CDR1 is SNHLY, CDR2 FYNNEI, per germline. This CDR3 has 15 residues. The V and J ends lost 2 bases and 0 bases respectively, with 9 bases between them. The CDR3 spells CASSESLGSTDTQYF. CDR3 nucleotide sequence: TGTGCCAGCAGTGAATCTTTAGGTAGCACAGATACGCAGTATTTT.

The chain uses TRBV29-1 and TRBJ2-7; 8 bases line up with TRBD1. There are 12 residues in the CDR3. The V gene's germline CDR1 is SQVTM and CDR2 ANQGSEA. The trim removed 8 bases at V and 7 bases at J, leaving 10 bases unmatched. The CDR3 is CSSPQGAGEQYV. CDR3 nucleotides: TGCAGCTCACCTCAGGGGGCTGGTGAGCAGTACGTC.